This TCR beta chain was observed in a study of blood T cell repertoires in COVID-19. Study details: Italy, Spain and the United States were the sources of the convalescent and acute COVID-19 samples. T cells, B-cell-depleted T cells, or PBMCs supplied cDNA or gDNA.

This CDR3 has 13 residues. With 7 bases removed from V and 5 bases from J, the gap between germline ends came to 14 bases. From germline, CDR1 is SNHLY and CDR2 FYNNEI. Seattle enrolled patients during active infection and tracked them longitudinally. In the source study's methods: Quantification of nucleated cells was approximated via reference gene primer amplification. Repertoires were generated with immunoSEQ multiplex PCR, while TCRdb's copy carries only in-frame clones and drops some. For V, J and clone size, that table is used; D and trimming come from the DNA. The sample lists 170,000 or so clones, more than 75% occurring once.

The sample taken for sequencing was peripheral blood. The chain is built from TRBV2 and TRBJ2-5; D perhaps matches TRBD2 (6 bases). The clonotype was recovered from a woman aged 70-85 years with COVID-19, enrolled during active disease. The CDR3 DNA sequence: TGTGCCAGCACCACGGGACTCAGTGAGACCCAGTACTTC. Its translation is CASTTGLSETQYF.